The present entry profiles one T cell receptor (beta chain) with its context. The data stem from a study of blood T cell repertoires in COVID-19. Across the whole study: There were acute and convalescent COVID-19 samples, and they came from the United States, Italy and Spain. T cells, B-cell-depleted T cells, or PBMCs supplied cDNA or gDNA.

Per the original methods: The assay estimated nucleated cells by amplifying reference gene primers. Only in-frame clones appear in the TCRdb table, and some are missing; sequencing was by immunoSEQ multiplex PCR. V and J calls plus clone size are reproduced from that table; the DNA served to infer D and trimming. Of roughly 20,000 clones listed, around 92% were seen once; the top ten hold 6%. The specimen was peripheral blood. The sequence derives from a human donor in a cohort sampled during active COVID-19.

The CDR3 DNA reads TGCGCCAGCAGCCAAGATGTACCGAGCTCCTATAATTCACCCCTCCACTTT. Residues: CASSQDVPSSYNSPLHF. This chain connects TRBV4-1 to TRBJ1-6; no clear D gene. The ends were cut back, 0 bases at V and 0 bases at J, with 9 bases in the middle. The CDR3 covers 17 residues. Per the germline V gene, CDR1 is MGHRA and CDR2 is YSYEKL.